The sequence of this TCR beta chain was determined in a study of blood T cells in healthy people across ages. Study-wide findings and caveats: The recorded TCR beta diversity per million T cells decreased in a roughly linear manner with age.

A second PCR of 7 to 11 cycles used a sample-barcoded 5' primer and a J-beta primer mix. TCRdb reprocessed the 5' RACE reads with MiXCR, giving one entry per CDR3 protein. The top ten clones hold about 30% of a sample with about 900,000 distinct CDR3 sequences, 60% to 80% of them seen once. Germline V CDR1 and CDR2: LGHNA, YNFKEQ. The CDR3 is 18 residues long. In regard to this clonotype: The antigen remains unidentified. One end of the junction fails to match germline, which may point to a read error.

The specimen sequenced was blood. This chain joins TRBV4-2 and TRBJ2-3; 8 nucleotides agree with TRBD2. The source is a young man in good health. DNA for the CDR3: TGTGCCAGCAGCATAGCACCAGCGGGGGCTACCTACACAGATACGCGGTATTTT. Its protein is CASSIAPAGATYTDTRYF.